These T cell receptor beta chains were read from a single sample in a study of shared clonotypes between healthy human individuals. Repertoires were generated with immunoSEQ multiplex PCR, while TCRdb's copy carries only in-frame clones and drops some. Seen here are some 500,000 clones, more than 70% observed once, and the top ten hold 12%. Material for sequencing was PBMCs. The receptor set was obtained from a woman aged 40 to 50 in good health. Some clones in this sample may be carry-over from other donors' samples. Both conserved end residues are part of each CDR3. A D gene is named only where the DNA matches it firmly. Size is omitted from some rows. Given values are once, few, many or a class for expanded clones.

CASSLGPITDTQYF,TGTGCCAGCAGCTTAGGGCCGATCACAGATACGCAGTATTTT,-,-,TRBV7-3,TRBJ2-3
CASDSGGNTQYF,TGTGCCAGCGACTCGGGGGGAAATACGCAGTATTTT,TRBD2,-,TRBV7-3,TRBJ2-3
CASSLALAGAGEQYF,TGCGCCAGCAGCTTGGCGCTAGCGGGAGCGGGGGAGCAGTACTTC,TRBD2,-,TRBV5-1,TRBJ2-7
CASSPRGPPGNTIYF,TGTGCCAGCAGCCCCCGGGGGCCCCCTGGAAACACCATATATTTT,-,-,TRBV13,TRBJ1-3
CASRLGGAMNTEAFF,TGTGCCAGCAGGCTAGGGGGGGCTATGAACACTGAAGCTTTCTTT,-,once,TRBV28,TRBJ1-1
CASSLRSGSYNEQFF,TGCGCCAGCAGCCTGAGGAGCGGCTCCTACAATGAGCAGTTCTTC,-,-,TRBV4-3,TRBJ2-1
CATSRDRDSSNYGYTF,TGTGCCACCAGCAGAGATAGGGACAGCTCTAACTATGGCTACACCTTC,TRBD1,few,TRBV15,TRBJ1-2
CASSQPAGPPTDTQYF,TGCGCCAGCAGCCAACCCGCGGGACCCCCTACAGATACGCAGTATTTT,-,-,TRBV4-1,TRBJ2-3
CASSLVGVTEAFF,TGTGCCAGCAGCTTAGTCGGCGTCACTGAAGCTTTCTTT,-,-,TRBV7-8,TRBJ1-1
CASSTLGHGYF,TGTGCCAGCAGTACCCTGGGACACGGGTACTTC,-,-,TRBV28,TRBJ2-7
CASSNAGTELYNEQFF,TGTGCCAGCAGCAATGCCGGGACGGAACTTTACAATGAGCAGTTCTTC,-,-,TRBV4-2,TRBJ2-1
CASKTSGPYEQYF,TGTGCCAGCAAAACTAGCGGCCCTTACGAGCAGTACTTC,TRBD2,once,TRBV27,TRBJ2-7
CASSLAYSTPDTQYF,TGCGCCAGCAGCTTGGCTTACAGTACCCCAGATACGCAGTATTTT,-,-,TRBV5-1,TRBJ2-3
CASSRIQGRAQPVF,TGTGCCAGCAGCCGAATCCAGGGGAGGGCCCAACCGGTCTTC,-,-,TRBV5-4,TRBJ2-1
CASTPARQGKKTEAFF,TGTGCCAGCACCCCCGCAAGACAGGGTAAAAAAACTGAAGCTTTCTTT,TRBD1,many,TRBV28,TRBJ1-1
CASSRPQGEQYF,TGTGCCAGCTCACGACCCCAGGGCGAGCAGTACTTC,-,-,TRBV18,TRBJ2-7
CASSGRNRVQPQHF,TGTGCCAGCAGTGGAAGAAACAGGGTGCAGCCCCAGCATTTT,-,-,TRBV6-1,TRBJ1-5
CASSLGQGATQYF,TGTGCCAGCAGCTTAGGTCAGGGGGCGACCCAGTACTTC,TRBD1,-,TRBV7-8,TRBJ2-5
CASRAQRETQYF,TGTGCCTCCCGGGCCCAAAGGGAGACCCAGTACTTC,-,-,TRBV2,TRBJ2-5
CASSSGNLPSYEQYF,TGTGCCAGCAGCTCCGGGAACTTACCCTCCTACGAGCAGTACTTC,-,-,TRBV7-8,TRBJ2-7
CASRGQGISGANVLTF,TGTGCCAGCAGAGGACAGGGGATCTCTGGGGCCAACGTCCTGACTTTC,TRBD1,-,TRBV27,TRBJ2-6
CASSGGTGGFRETQYF,TGTGCCAGCAGCGGAGGGACAGGGGGCTTTCGAGAGACCCAGTACTTC,TRBD1,-,TRBV9,TRBJ2-5
CASSLGQADYEQYF,TGTGCCAGCAGCTTGGGCCAGGCGGACTACGAGCAGTACTTC,-,-,TRBV5-5,TRBJ2-7
CASSRNPGLILGEQFF,TGTGCCAGCTCACGAAACCCGGGACTGATATTGGGTGAGCAGTTCTTC,-,-,TRBV18,TRBJ2-1
CASSLLTSEYEQYF,TGTGCCAGCAGCTTATTGACTAGCGAGTACGAGCAGTACTTC,TRBD2,-,TRBV11-2,TRBJ2-7
CSAASDINSGANVLTF,TGCAGCGCCGCCTCGGACATTAACTCTGGGGCCAACGTCCTGACTTTC,-,-,TRBV29-1,TRBJ2-6
CASSLVGDRGRNEQYF,TGTGCCAGCAGTTTGGTTGGGGACAGGGGGCGCAACGAGCAGTACTTC,TRBD1,few,TRBV27,TRBJ2-7
CASRLAWQGDTGELFF,TGTGCAAGTCGCTTAGCTTGGCAGGGGGACACCGGGGAGCTGTTTTTT,-,-,TRBV12-2,TRBJ2-2
CASSPTGQAAGQPQHF,TGTGCCAGCTCACCAACAGGACAGGCCGCTGGCCAGCCCCAGCATTTT,TRBD1,-,TRBV18,TRBJ1-5
CASSQAVAGRETQYF,TGTGCCAGCAGCCAAGCTGTGGCAGGGAGAGAGACCCAGTACTTC,-,few,TRBV14,TRBJ2-5
CASSLGTGSDYGYTF,TGTGCCAGCAGCTTAGGGACAGGGTCCGACTATGGCTACACCTTC,TRBD1,-,TRBV11-1,TRBJ1-2
CASLASGGRQETQYF,TGCGCCAGCCTGGCTTCGGGGGGCAGACAAGAGACCCAGTACTTC,-,many,TRBV5-1,TRBJ2-5
CASSQVGPFSGANVLTF,TGCGCCAGCAGCCAAGTGGGACCGTTCTCTGGGGCCAACGTCCTGACTTTC,-,-,TRBV4-1,TRBJ2-6
CASRHPSGSYEQYF,TGTGCCAGCAGGCACCCCTCAGGGTCCTACGAGCAGTACTTC,-,-,TRBV6-6,TRBJ2-7
CASSPGVVGLSGNTIYF,TGTGCCAGCTCACCAGGGGTGGTGGGACTCTCTGGAAACACCATATATTTT,-,-,TRBV18,TRBJ1-3
CASSPDSLSNIQYF,TGTGCCAGCAGTCCAGACAGCCTATCCAATATTCAGTACTTC,-,few,TRBV7-3,TRBJ2-4
CAWSDTSPEQFF,TGTGCCTGGAGTGACACGAGCCCTGAGCAGTTCTTC,-,-,TRBV30,TRBJ2-1
CASRRTGTGNTIYF,TGTGCCAGCAGAAGGACAGGGACTGGAAACACCATATATTTT,TRBD1,-,TRBV27,TRBJ1-3
CASSPGSGGHQPQHF,TGTGCCAGCAGTCCAGGGTCAGGGGGCCATCAGCCCCAGCATTTT,TRBD1,once,TRBV28,TRBJ1-5
CASSQSRGNETVRDTQYF,TGCGCCAGCAGTCAATCGCGGGGGAACGAAACGGTAAGGGATACGCAGTATTTT,TRBD2,-,TRBV23-1,TRBJ2-3
CASTGQQNTEAFF,TGTGCCAGCACGGGACAGCAGAACACTGAAGCTTTCTTT,TRBD1,-,TRBV5-4,TRBJ1-1
CASPLPDGYTF,TGTGCCAGCCCCTTACCAGATGGCTACACCTTC,-,-,TRBV7-9,TRBJ1-2
CASSLVRGPYNEQFF,TGTGCCAGCAGCTTAGTTCGAGGCCCTTACAATGAGCAGTTCTTC,-,once,TRBV11-2,TRBJ2-1
CASSLSLADPNTGELFF,TGTGCCAGCAGCTTAAGTCTAGCGGACCCGAACACCGGGGAGCTGTTTTTT,TRBD2,-,TRBV7-9,TRBJ2-2
CASTPSVGGPRVGYTF,TGCGCCAGCACCCCATCAGTGGGGGGGCCTCGGGTAGGCTACACCTTC,-,-,TRBV4-1,TRBJ1-2
CASSPGPGNYGYTF,TGTGCCAGCAGCCCCGGGCCAGGCAACTATGGCTACACCTTC,-,few,TRBV7-3,TRBJ1-2